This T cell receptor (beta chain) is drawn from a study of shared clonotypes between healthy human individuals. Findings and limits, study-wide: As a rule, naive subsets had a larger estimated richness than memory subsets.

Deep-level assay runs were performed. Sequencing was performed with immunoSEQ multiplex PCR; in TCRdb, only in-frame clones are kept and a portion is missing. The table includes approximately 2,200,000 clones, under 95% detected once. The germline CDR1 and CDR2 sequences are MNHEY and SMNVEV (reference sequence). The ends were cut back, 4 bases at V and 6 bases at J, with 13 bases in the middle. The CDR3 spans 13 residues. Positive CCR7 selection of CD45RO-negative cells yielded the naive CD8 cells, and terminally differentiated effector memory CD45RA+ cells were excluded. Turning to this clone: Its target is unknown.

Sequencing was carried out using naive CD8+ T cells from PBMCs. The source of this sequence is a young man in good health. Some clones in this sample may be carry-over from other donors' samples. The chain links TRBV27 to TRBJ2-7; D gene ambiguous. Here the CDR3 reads CASSSSWGSEQYF. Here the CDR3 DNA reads TGTGCCAGCAGTTCCTCATGGGGTTCCGAGCAGTACTTC.